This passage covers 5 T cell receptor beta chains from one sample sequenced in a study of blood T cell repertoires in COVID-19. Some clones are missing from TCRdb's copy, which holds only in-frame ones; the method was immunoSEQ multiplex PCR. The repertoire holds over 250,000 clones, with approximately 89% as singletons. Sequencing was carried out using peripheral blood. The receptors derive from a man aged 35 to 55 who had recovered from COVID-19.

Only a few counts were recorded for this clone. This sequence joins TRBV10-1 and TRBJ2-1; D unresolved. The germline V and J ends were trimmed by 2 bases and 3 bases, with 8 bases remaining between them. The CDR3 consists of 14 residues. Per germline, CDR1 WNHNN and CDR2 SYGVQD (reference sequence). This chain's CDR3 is CASSEVPSYNEQFF. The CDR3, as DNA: TGCGCCAGCAGTGAGGTCCCCAGCTACAATGAGCAGTTCTTC.

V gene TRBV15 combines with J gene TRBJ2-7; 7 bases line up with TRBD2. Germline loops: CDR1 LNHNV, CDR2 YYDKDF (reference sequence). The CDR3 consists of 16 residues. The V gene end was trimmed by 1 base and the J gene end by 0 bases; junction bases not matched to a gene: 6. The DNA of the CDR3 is TGTGCCACCAGCAGAGGGGGGGGTACCTCCTCCTACGAGCAGTACTTC. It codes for CATSRGGGTSSYEQYF.

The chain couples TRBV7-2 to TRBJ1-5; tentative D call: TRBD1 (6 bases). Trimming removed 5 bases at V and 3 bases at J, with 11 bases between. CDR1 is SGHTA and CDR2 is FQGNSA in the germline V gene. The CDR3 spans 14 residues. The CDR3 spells CASSQTGFNQPQHF. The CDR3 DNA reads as TGTGCCAGCAGCCAGACAGGCTTCAATCAGCCCCAGCATTTT.

CDR3 amino acids: CASKDRGAYGYTF. CDR3 nucleotides: TGTGCCAGTAAGGATCGGGGTGCCTATGGCTACACCTTC. V is TRBV19 and J is TRBJ1-2, with no clear D. This CDR3 comprises 13 residues. The germline gives CDR1 LNHDA, CDR2 SQIVND (reference sequence). The ends were cut back, 7 bases at V and 4 bases at J, with 13 bases in the middle.

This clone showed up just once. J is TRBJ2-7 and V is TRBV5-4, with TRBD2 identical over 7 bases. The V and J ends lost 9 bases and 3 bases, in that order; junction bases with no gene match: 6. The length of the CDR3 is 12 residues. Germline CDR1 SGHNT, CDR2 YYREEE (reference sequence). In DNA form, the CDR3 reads TGTGCCATCACCGGGACTAACTACGAGCAGTACTTC. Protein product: CAITGTNYEQYF.